This TCR beta chain was recorded in a study of blood T cell repertoires in COVID-19. Study-level background: Acute and convalescent COVID-19 specimens originated in the United States, Italy and Spain.

The table came from immunoSEQ multiplex PCR; TCRdb's copy has only in-frame clones and leaves some out. Altogether about 12,000 clones are present, 85% to 90% being singletons, with the ten largest covering around a fifth. Trimming cost V 3 bases and J 6 bases, with 11 bases left between them. The CDR3 consists of 13 residues. This receptor was identified in a woman aged 60-70 years with active COVID-19. Sequences were obtained from peripheral blood. This chain links TRBV12-3 or TRBV12-4 with TRBJ1-2; D is possibly TRBD1 (5 bases). CDR3 loop: CASSFSPGDGYTF. The CDR3 DNA follows: TGTGCCAGCAGTTTTAGCCCGGGGGATGGCTACACCTTC.